This T cell receptor beta chain emerged from a study of neurological immune-mediated disorders. This clonotype was detected many times. V was pared by 2 bases and J by 10 bases, with 13 bases between. The germline V gene has CDR1 SGHTA and CDR2 FQGNSA. The CDR3 loop spans 13 amino acids. Using its own MiXCR run on the 5' RACE reads, TCRdb lists one record per CDR3 protein. The profile covers around 35,000 distinct CDR3 sequences, with 1.5% appearing a single time and 7.5% to 10% taken by the ten largest. This TCR was recovered from a woman aged 30 to 39 with multiple sclerosis. The V and J genes are TRBV7-2 and TRBJ2-3; either TRBD1 or TRBD2 may supply D (5 bases each). Sequenced sample: PBMCs. The CDR3 region is CASSLTGTDPQYF. DNA of the CDR3: TGTGCCAGCAGCTTAACGGGGACGGATCCGCAGTATTTT. Drawing the rest from reference TRBV7-2 and TRBJ2-3, the complete variable domain is GAGVSQSPSNKVTEKGKDVELRCDPISGHTALYWYRQSLGQGLEFLIYFQGNSAPDKSGLPSDRFSAERTGGSVSTLTIQRTQQEDSAVYLCASSLTGTDPQYFGPGTRLTVL.